Below, one T cell receptor beta chain is given with its context. The antigen is unknown. The data stem from a study of neurological immune-mediated disorders. The study's findings and limits: While HTLV-1-associated myelopathy showed the greatest TCR clonal expansion, multiple sclerosis showed the least, falling below healthy controls. Across subjects, no CDR3 amino acid sequence appeared in expanded clones of more than one subject, a finding that suggested private repertoires in all groups.

Sorted libraries came from about a million CD4+ or CD8+ T cells. The cDNA was synthesized by 5'RACE incorporating 10-nucleotide random UMIs. TCRdb re-derived calls from the 5' RACE reads in MiXCR, one entry per CDR3 protein. The table records approximately 27,000 distinct CDR3 sequences, roughly a quarter of them present only once. Trimming stripped 7 bases from V and 1 base from J, with 4 bases between. This CDR3 has 10 amino acids. The germline CDR1 and CDR2 sequences are SQVTM and ANQGSEA. The sequence was collected from a man over 45 with HTLV-1-associated myelopathy (HAM/TSP). The sequencing input was CD4+ T cells from blood. This chain joins TRBV29-1 and TRBJ1-1; D call uncertain. The CDR3 nucleotides are TGCAGCGGAGGGAACACTGAAGCTTTCTTT. Protein product: CSGGNTEAFF.